The sequence of this TCR beta chain was determined in a study of radiotherapy plus CTLA-4 blockade in lung cancer. Findings and caveats of the study: Once radiotherapy plus ipilimumab had been given, TCR clones derived from tumor expanded in blood. Interferon-beta and early blood T cell clone dynamics reportedly predicted response best.

The length of the CDR3 is 14 residues. V gave up 6 bases and J gave up 0 bases; unmatched junction bases: 7. Germline values: CDR1 SQVTM, CDR2 ANQGSEA. Concerning this clone: Its antigen remains unknown.

Focal radiation with ipilimumab CTLA-4 blockade was given to patients with chemo-refractory metastatic non-small-cell lung cancer. Repertoires were generated with immunoSEQ multiplex PCR, while TCRdb's copy carries only in-frame clones and drops some. In the table there are some 87,000 clones, approximately 80% of which are singletons. The gene calls are TRBV29-1 and TRBJ1-1, with 7 bases identical to TRBD1. This sequence originates from a human donor with non-small cell lung cancer that progressed on radiotherapy plus ipilimumab. This specimen consisted of peripheral blood, obtained from a patient treated with radiotherapy plus ipilimumab. CDR3 amino acids: CSVLPGTVNTEAFF. DNA for the CDR3: TGCAGCGTGCTTCCCGGGACAGTGAACACTGAAGCTTTCTTT.